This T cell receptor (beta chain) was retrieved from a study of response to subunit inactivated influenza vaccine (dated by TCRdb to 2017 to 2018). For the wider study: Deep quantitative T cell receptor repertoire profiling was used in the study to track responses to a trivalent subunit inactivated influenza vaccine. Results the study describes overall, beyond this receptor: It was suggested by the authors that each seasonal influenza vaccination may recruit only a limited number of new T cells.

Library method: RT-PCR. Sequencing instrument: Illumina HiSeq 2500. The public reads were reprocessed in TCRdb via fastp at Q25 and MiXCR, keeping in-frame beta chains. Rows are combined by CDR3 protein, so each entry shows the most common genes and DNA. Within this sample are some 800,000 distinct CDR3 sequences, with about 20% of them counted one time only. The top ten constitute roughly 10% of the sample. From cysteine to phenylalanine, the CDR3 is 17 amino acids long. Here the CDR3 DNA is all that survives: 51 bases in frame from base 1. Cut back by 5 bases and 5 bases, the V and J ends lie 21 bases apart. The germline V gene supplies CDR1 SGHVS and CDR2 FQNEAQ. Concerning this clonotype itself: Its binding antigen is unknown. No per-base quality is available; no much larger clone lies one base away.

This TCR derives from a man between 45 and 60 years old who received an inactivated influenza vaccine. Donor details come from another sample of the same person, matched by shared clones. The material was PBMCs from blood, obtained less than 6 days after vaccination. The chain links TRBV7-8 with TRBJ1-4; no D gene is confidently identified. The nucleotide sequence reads TGTGCCAGCAGCCCTATACGCCCCGTGACACAGAATGAAAAACTGTTTTTT. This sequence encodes CASSPIRPVTQNEKLFF.